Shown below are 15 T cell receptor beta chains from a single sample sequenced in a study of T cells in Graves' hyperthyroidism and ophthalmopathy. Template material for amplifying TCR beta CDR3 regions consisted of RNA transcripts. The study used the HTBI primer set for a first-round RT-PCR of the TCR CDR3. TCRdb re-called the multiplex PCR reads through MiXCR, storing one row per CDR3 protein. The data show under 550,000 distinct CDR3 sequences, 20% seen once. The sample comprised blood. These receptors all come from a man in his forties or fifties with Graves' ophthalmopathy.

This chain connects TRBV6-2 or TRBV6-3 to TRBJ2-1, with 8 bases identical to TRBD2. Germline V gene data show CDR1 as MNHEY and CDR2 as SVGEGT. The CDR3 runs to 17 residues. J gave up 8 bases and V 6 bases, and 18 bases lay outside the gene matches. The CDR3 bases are TGTGCCAGCAGCCTCGGGGGGGGGAGCGGGAGAGGCTATGAGCAGTTCTTC. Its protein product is CASSLGGGSGRGYEQFF.

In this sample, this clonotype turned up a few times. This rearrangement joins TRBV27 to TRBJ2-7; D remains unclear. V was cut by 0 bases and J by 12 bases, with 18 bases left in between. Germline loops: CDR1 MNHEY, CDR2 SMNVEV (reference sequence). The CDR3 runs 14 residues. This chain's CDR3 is CASSLSRSPLRPYF. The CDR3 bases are TGTGCCAGCAGTTTATCGAGAAGCCCCCTCCGGCCGTACTTC.

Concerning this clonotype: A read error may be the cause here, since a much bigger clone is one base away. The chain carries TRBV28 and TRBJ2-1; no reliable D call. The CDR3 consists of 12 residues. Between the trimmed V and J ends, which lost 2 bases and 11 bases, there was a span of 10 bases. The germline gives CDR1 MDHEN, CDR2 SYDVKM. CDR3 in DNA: TGTGCCAGCAGTTTAATCACGGATAAGCAGTTCTTC. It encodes CASSLITDKQFF.

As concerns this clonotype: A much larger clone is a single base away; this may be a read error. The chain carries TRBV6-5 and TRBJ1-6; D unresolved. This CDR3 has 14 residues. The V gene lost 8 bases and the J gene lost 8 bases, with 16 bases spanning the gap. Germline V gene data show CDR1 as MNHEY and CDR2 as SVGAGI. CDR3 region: CASGSLTGDSPLHF. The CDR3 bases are TGTGCCAGCGGTTCCTTAACCGGGGATTCACCCCTCCACTTT.

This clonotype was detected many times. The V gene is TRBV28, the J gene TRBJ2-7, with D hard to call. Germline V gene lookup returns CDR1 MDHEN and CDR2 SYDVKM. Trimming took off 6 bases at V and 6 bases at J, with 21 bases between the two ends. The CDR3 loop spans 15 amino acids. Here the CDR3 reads CASSATRKMSFEQYF. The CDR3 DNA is TGTGCCAGCAGCGCTACCCGCAAAATGTCTTTCGAGCAGTACTTC.

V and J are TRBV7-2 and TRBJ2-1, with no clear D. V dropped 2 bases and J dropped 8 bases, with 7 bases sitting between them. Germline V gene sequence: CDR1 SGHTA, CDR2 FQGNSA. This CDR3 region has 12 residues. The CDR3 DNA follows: TGTGCCAGCAGCTTAAGTAGGGATGAGCAGTTCTTC. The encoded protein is CASSLSRDEQFF. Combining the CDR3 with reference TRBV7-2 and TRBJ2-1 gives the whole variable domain GAGVSQSPSNKVTEKGKDVELRCDPISGHTALYWYRQSLGQGLEFLIYFQGNSAPDKSGLPSDRFSAERTGGSVSTLTIQRTQQEDSAVYLCASSLSRDEQFFGPGTRLTVL.

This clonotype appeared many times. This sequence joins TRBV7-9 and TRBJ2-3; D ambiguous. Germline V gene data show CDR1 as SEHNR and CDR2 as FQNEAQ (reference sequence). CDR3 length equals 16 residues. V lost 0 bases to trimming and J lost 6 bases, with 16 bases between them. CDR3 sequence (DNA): TGTGCCAGCAGCTTAGCTCTTCCCTTCCCCGGGGATACGCAGTATTTT. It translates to CASSLALPFPGDTQYF.

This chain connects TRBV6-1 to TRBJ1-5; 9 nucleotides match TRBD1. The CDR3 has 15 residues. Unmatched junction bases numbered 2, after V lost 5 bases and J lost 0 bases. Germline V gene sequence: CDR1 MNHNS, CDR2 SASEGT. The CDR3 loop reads CASSWDRDSNQPQHF. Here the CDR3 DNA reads TGTGCCAGCAGTTGGGACAGGGATAGCAATCAGCCCCAGCATTTT.

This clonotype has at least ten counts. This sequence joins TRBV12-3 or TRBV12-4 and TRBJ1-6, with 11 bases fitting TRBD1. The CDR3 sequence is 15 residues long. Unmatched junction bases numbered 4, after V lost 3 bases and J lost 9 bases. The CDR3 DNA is TGTGCCAGCAGTTTTGGCGGGACAGGGGGTTCACCCCTCCACTTT. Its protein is CASSFGGTGGSPLHF.

CDR3: CASSIVNEQFF. In DNA form, the CDR3 reads TGTGCCAGTAGTATAGTCAATGAGCAGTTCTTC. The V gene is TRBV19, the J gene TRBJ2-1; unclear D gene. CDR1 LNHDA and CDR2 SQIVND come from the germline V gene (reference sequence). The CDR3 consists of 11 residues. Trimming shortened V by 1 base and J by 6 bases, and 1 base separated the two germline ends. Variable domain in full (rest from reference TRBV19 and TRBJ2-1): DGGITQSPKYLFRKEGQNVTLSCEQNLNHDAMYWYRQDPGQGLRLIYYSQIVNDFQKGDIAEGYSVSREKKESFPLTVTSAQKNPTAFYLCASSIVNEQFFGPGTRLTVL.

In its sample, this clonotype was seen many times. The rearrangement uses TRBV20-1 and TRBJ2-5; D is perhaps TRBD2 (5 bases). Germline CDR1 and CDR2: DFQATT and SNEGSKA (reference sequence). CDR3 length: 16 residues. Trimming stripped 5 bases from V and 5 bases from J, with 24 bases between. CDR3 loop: CSARRAPPAPRETQYF. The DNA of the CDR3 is TGCAGTGCTCGGCGGGCTCCTCCAGCCCCTCGGGAGACCCAGTACTTC.

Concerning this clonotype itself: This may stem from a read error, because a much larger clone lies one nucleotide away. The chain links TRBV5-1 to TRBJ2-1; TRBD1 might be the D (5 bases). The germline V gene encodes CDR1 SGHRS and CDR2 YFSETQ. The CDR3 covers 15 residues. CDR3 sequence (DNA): TGCGCCAGCAGCTTGGAAGGACACACCTACATTGAGCAGTTCTTC. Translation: CASSLEGHTYIEQFF.

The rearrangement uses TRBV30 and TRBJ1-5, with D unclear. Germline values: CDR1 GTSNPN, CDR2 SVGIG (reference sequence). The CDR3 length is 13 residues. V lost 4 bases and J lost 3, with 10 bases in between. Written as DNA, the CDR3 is TGTGCCTGGAACGGACGCCTCAATCAGCCCCAGCATTTT. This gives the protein CAWNGRLNQPQHF.

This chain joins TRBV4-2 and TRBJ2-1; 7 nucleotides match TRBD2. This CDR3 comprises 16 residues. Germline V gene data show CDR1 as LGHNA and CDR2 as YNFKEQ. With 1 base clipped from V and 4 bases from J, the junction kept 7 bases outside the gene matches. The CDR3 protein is CASSQGRSGAYNEQFF. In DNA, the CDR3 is TGTGCCAGCAGCCAAGGTAGAAGCGGGGCATACAATGAGCAGTTCTTC.

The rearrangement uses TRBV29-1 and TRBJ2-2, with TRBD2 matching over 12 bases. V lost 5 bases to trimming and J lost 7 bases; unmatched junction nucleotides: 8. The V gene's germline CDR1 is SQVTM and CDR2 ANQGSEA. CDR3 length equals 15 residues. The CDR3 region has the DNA TGCAGCGTTCGGCTAGCGGGGGGGCCCGGCGGGGAGCTGTTTTTT. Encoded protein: CSVRLAGGPGGELFF.